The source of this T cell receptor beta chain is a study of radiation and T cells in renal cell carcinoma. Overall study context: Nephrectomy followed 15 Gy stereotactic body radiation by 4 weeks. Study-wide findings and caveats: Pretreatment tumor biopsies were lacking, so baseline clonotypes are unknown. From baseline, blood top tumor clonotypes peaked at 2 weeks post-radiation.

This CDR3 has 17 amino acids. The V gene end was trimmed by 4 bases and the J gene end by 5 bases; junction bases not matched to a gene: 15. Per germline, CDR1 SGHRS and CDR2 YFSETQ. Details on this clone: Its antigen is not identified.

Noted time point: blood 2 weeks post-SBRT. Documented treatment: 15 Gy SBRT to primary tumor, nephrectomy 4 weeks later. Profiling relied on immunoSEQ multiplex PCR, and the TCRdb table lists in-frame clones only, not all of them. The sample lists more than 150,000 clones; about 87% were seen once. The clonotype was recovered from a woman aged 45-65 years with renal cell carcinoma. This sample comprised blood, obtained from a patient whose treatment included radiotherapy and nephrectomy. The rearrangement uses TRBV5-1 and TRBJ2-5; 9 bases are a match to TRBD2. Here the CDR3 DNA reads TGCGCCAGCAGCCAGGGACTAGCTGGGCCATTTCGGGAGACCCAGTACTTC. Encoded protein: CASSQGLAGPFRETQYF.